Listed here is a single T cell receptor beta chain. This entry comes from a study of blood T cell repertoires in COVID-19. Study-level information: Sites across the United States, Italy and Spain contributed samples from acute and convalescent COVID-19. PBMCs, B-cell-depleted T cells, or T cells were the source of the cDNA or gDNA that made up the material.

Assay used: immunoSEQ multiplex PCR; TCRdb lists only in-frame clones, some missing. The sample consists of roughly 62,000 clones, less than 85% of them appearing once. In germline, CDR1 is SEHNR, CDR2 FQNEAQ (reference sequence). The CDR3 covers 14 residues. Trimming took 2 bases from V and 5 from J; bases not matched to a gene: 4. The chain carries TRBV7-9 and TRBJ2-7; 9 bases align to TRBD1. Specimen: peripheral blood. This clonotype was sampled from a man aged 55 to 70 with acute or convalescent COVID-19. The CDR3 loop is CASSLRQGGDEQYF. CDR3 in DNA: TGTGCCAGCAGCTTACGACAGGGGGGCGACGAGCAGTACTTC.